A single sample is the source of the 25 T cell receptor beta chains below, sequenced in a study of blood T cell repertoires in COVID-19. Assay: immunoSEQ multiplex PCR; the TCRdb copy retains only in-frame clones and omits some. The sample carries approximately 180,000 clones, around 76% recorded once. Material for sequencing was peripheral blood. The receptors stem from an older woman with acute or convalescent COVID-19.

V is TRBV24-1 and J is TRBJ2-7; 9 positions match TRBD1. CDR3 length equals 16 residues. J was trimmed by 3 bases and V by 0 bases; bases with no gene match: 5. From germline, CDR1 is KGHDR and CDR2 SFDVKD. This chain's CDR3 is CATSDLYRDRVYEQYF. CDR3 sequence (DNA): TGTGCCACCAGTGATTTGTATCGGGACAGGGTCTACGAGCAGTACTTC.

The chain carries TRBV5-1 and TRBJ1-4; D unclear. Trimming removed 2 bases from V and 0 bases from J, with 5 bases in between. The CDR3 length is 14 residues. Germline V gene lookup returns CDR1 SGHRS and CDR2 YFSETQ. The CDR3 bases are TGCGCCAGCAGCTTAGAGTCAACTAATGAAAAACTGTTTTTT. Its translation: CASSLESTNEKLFF.

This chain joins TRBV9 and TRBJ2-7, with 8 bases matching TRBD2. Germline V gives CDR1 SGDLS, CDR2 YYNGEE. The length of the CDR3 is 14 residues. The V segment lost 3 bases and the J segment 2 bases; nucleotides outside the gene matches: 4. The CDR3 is CASSGLGLAYEQYF. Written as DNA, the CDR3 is TGTGCCAGCAGCGGTCTGGGACTAGCCTACGAGCAGTACTTC.

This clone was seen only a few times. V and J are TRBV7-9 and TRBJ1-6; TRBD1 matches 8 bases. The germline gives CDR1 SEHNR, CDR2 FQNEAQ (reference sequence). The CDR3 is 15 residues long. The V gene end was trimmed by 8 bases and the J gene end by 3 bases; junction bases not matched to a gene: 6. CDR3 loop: CASRLGQGYNSPLHF. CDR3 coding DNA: TGTGCCAGCCGACTCGGACAGGGCTATAATTCACCCCTCCACTTT.

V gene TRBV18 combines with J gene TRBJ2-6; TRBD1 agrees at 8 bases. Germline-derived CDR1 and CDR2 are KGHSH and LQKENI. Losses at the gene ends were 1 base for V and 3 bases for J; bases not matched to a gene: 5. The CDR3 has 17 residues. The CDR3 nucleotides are TGTGCCAGCTCACCACTTACAGGGGGAGGTGGGGCCAACGTCCTGACTTTC. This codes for CASSPLTGGGGANVLTF.

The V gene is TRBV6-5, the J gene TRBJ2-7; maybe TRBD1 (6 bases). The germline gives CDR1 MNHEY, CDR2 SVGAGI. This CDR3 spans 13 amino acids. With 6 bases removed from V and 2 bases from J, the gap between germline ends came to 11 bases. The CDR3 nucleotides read TGTGCCAGCAGAACCGGGACACCCTACGAGCAGTACTTC. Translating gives CASRTGTPYEQYF.

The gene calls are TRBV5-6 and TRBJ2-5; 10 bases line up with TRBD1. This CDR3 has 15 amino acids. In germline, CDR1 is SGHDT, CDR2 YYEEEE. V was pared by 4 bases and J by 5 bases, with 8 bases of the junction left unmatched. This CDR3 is CASSLGQGVMETQYF. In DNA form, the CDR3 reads TGTGCCAGCAGCCTCGGACAGGGGGTAATGGAGACCCAGTACTTC.

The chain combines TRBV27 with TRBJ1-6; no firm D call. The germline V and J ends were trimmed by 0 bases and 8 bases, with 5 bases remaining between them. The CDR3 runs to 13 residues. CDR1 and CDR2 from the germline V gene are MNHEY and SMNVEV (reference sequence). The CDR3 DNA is TGTGCCAGCAGTTTATCGTCTGATTCACCCCTCCACTTT. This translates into CASSLSSDSPLHF.

The CDR3 reads CASSTVWRGAYEQYF. For the CDR3, the DNA is TGTGCCAGCAGTACCGTCTGGCGGGGGGCCTACGAGCAGTACTTC. The chain carries TRBV28 and TRBJ2-7, with 8 bases that match TRBD2. This CDR3 is built from 15 residues. Trimming took 5 bases from V and 2 from J; bases not matched to a gene: 8. Germline V gives CDR1 MDHEN, CDR2 SYDVKM.

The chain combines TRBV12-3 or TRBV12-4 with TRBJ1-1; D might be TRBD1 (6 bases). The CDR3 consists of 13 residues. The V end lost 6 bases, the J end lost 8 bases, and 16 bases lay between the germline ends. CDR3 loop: CASSYMEGGEAFF. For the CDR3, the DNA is TGTGCCAGCAGCTACATGGAAGGGGGAGAAGCTTTCTTT.

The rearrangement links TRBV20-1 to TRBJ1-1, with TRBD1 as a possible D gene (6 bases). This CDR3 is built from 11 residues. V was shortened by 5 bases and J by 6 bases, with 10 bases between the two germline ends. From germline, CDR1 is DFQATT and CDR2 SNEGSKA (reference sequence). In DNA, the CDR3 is TGCAGTGCTGTCAACAGGGCTGAAGCTTTCTTT. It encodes CSAVNRAEAFF.

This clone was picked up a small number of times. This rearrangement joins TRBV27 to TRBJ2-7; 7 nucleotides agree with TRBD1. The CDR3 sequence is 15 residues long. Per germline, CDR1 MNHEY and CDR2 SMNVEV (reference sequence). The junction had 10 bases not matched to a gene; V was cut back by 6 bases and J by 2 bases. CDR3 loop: CASRTTPGQTYEQYF. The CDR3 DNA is TGTGCCAGCAGAACCACACCGGGACAGACCTACGAGCAGTACTTC.

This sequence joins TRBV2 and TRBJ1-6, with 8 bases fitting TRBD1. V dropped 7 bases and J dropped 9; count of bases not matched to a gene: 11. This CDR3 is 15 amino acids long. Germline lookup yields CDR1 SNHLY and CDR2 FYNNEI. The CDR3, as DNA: TGTGCCAGCACGGACAGGGTAGGATCTAGTTCACCCCTCCACTTT. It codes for CASTDRVGSSSPLHF. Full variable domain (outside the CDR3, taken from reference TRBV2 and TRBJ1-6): EPEVTQTPSHQVTQMGQEVILRCVPISNHLYFYWYRQILGQKVEFLVSFYNNEISEKSEIFDDQFSVERPDGSNFTLKIRSTKLEDSAMYFCASTDRVGSSSPLHFGNGTRLTVT.

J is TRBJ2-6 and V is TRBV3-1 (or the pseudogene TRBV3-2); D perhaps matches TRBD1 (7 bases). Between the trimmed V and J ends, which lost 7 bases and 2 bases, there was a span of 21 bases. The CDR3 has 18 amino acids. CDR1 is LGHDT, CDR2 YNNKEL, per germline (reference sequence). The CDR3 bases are TGTGCCAGCACGCCAGGCAGGGGGGTAGGGGCTGGGGCCAACGTCCTGACTTTC. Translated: CASTPGRGVGAGANVLTF.

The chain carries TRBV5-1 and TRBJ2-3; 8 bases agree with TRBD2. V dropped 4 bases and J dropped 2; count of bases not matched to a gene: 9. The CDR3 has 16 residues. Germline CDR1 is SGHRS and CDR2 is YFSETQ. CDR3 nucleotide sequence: TGCGCCAGCAGCCGGAATCCGACTAGCGACACAGATACGCAGTATTTT. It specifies CASSRNPTSDTDTQYF.

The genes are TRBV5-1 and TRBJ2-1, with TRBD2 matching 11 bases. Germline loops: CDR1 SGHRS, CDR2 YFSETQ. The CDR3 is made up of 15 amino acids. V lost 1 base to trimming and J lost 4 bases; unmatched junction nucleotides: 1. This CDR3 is CASSLTSGSYNEQFF. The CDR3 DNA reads TGCGCCAGCAGCTTGACTAGCGGGAGTTACAATGAGCAGTTCTTC.

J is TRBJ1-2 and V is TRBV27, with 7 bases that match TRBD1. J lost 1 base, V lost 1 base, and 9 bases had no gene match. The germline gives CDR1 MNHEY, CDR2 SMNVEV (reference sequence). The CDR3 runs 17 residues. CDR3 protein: CASSLFGRGAINYGYTF. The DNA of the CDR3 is TGTGCCAGCAGTTTATTCGGCAGGGGGGCGATTAACTATGGCTACACCTTC.

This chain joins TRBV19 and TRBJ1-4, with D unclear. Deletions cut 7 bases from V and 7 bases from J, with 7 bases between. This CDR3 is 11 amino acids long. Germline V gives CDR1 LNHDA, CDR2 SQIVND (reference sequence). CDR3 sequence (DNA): TGTGCCAGTAATTCCGGTGAAAAACTGTTTTTT. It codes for CASNSGEKLFF.

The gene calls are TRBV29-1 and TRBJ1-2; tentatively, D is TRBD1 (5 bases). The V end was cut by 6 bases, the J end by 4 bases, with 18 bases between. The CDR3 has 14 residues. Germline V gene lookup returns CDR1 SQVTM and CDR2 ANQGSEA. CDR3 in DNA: TGCAGCGTCAAGTCGGCAGGGTCCCCCTATGGCTACACCTTC. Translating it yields CSVKSAGSPYGYTF.

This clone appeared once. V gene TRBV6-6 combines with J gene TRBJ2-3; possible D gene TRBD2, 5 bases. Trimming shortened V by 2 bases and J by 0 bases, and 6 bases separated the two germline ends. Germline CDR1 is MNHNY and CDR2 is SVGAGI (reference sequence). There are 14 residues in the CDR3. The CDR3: CASSYGGSTDTQYF. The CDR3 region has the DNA TGTGCCAGCAGTTACGGAGGCAGCACAGATACGCAGTATTTT.

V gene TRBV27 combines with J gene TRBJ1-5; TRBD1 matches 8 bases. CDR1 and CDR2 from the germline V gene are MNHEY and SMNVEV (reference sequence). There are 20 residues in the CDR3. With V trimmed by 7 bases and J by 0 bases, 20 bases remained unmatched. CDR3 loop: CASIAEGDRKDSDSNQPQHF. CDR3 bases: TGTGCCAGCATCGCTGAAGGGGACAGGAAAGACTCGGATAGCAATCAGCCCCAGCATTTT.

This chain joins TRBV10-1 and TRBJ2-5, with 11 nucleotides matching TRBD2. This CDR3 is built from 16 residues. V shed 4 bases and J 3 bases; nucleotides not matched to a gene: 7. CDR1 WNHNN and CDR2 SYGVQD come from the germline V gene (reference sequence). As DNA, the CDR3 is TGCGCCAGCAGTGCGCTAGCGGGGGGTGGTAAAGAGACCCAGTACTTC. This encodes CASSALAGGGKETQYF.

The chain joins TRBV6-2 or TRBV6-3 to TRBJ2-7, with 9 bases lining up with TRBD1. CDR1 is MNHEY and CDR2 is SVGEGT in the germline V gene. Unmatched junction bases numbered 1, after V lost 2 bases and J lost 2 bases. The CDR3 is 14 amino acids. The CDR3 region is CASSYGTGTYEQYF. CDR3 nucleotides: TGTGCCAGCAGTTACGGGACAGGGACCTACGAGCAGTACTTC.

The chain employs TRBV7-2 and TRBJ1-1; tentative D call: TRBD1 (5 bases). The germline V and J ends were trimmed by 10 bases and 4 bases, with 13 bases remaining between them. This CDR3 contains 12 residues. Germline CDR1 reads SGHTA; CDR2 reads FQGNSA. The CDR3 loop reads CATSAGGTEAFF. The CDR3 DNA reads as TGTGCCACTTCCGCCGGGGGCACTGAAGCTTTCTTT.

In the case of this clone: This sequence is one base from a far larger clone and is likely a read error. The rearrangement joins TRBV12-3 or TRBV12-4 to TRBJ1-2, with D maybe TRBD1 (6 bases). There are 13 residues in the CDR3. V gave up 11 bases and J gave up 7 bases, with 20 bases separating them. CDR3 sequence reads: CAANGGASAGYTF. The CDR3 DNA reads TGTGCCGCGAATGGGGGCGCCTCCGCTGGCTACACCTTC.